The 22 T cell receptor beta chains presented below share a single source sample, sequenced in a study of blood T cell repertoires in COVID-19. This table comes from immunoSEQ multiplex PCR, and its TCRdb copy is limited to in-frame clones, with some not included. This sample has 200,000 to 250,000 clones, with around 81% found just once. The specimen sequenced was peripheral blood. The receptors originated from a human donor in a cohort sampled during active COVID-19.

The chain is built from TRBV19 and TRBJ1-6; D uncertain. CDR1 LNHDA and CDR2 SQIVND come from the germline V gene (reference sequence). V lost 5 bases, J lost 7 bases, and 6 bases lay in between. The CDR3 length is 12 residues. CDR3 coding DNA: TGTGCCAGTAGTGCCAGAAATTCACCCCTCCACTTT. Amino acids: CASSARNSPLHF.

The V gene is TRBV27, the J gene TRBJ2-1; 8 bases match TRBD2. The CDR3 runs 15 residues. The trim removed 3 bases at V and 8 bases at J, leaving 9 bases unmatched. Germline CDR1 MNHEY, CDR2 SMNVEV (reference sequence). The CDR3 DNA follows: TGTGCCAGCAGTTTTCAGGGGACTAGTCCCTATGAGCAGTTCTTC. Its protein product is CASSFQGTSPYEQFF.

The J gene is TRBJ1-4, the V gene TRBV19, with 9 bases lining up with TRBD1. Germline CDR1 reads LNHDA; CDR2 reads SQIVND (reference sequence). Trimming cost V 5 bases and J 7 bases; bases outside gene matches: 8. The CDR3 length is 15 residues. CDR3 in amino acids: CASSFSGTGLEKLFF. CDR3 nucleotide sequence: TGTGCCAGTAGTTTCTCCGGGACAGGGCTTGAAAAACTGTTTTTT.

This chain joins TRBV30 and TRBJ1-1; perhaps TRBD1 as D (6 bases). Deletions cut 4 bases from V and 1 base from J, with 19 bases between. CDR1 and CDR2 from the germline V gene are GTSNPN and SVGIG (reference sequence). This CDR3 is built from 16 residues. For the CDR3, the DNA is TGTGCCTGGAACCTGCAGGGAGGGACAACGAACACTGAAGCTTTCTTT. This codes for CAWNLQGGTTNTEAFF.

This clone has just a few counts. This chain joins TRBV10-3 and TRBJ1-5; no reliable D call. This CDR3 is 13 amino acids long. The germline gives CDR1 ENHRY, CDR2 SYGVKD. Trimming shortened V by 5 bases and J by 4 bases, and 9 bases separated the two germline ends. The CDR3 loop is CAISTAGNQPQHF. CDR3 nucleotides: TGTGCCATCAGTACTGCGGGGAATCAGCCCCAGCATTTT.

The chain recombines TRBV6-5 with TRBJ1-3, with a tentative D call TRBD1 (5 bases). Germline lookup yields CDR1 MNHEY and CDR2 SVGAGI. Trimming stripped 8 bases from V and 3 bases from J, with 11 bases between. The CDR3 contains 13 residues. The DNA for the CDR3 is TGTGCCAGCGGGGGAGGGGTTGGAAACACCATATATTTT. It translates to CASGGGVGNTIYF.

The rearrangement links TRBV6-2 or TRBV6-3 to TRBJ2-1, with 10 bases that match TRBD2. Germline CDR1 MNHEY, CDR2 SVGEGT. Unmatched junction bases numbered 9, after V lost 8 bases and J lost 8 bases. The CDR3 covers 14 residues. In DNA, the CDR3 is TGTGCCAGCGGCCAGCGGGAGGGCCGAGATGAGCAGTTCTTC. It encodes CASGQREGRDEQFF.

This clone has just a few counts. The chain recombines TRBV20-1 with TRBJ2-5, with D possibly matching TRBD1 (6 bases). The V gene's germline CDR1 is DFQATT and CDR2 SNEGSKA (reference sequence). V lost 8 bases and J 4 bases, leaving 11 bases between the germline ends. The CDR3 consists of 11 residues. CDR3 DNA: TGCAGTCCACAGGGTCTAGAGACCCAGTACTTC. Amino acid sequence: CSPQGLETQYF.

This clone was detected once. The J gene is TRBJ2-1, the V gene TRBV28; tentatively, D is TRBD2 (6 bases). Germline CDR1 is MDHEN and CDR2 is SYDVKM. The CDR3 is 16 amino acids. The V and J ends lost 6 bases and 3 bases respectively, with 18 bases between them. The CDR3 DNA sequence: TGTGCCAGCAGATCTCTCAGGGAGGAGTACTACAATGAGCAGTTCTTC. As protein: CASRSLREEYYNEQFF.

V and J are TRBV5-1 and TRBJ1-3; D may be TRBD1 (5 bases). With 4 bases removed from V and 4 bases from J, the gap between germline ends came to 18 bases. CDR3 length: 16 amino acids. Germline V gene lookup returns CDR1 SGHRS and CDR2 YFSETQ. In DNA form, the CDR3 reads TGCGCCAGCAGCCCCGGACACGGTCTGCCGGGAAACACCATATATTTT. Protein product: CASSPGHGLPGNTIYF.

This clone was counted a single time. The V gene is TRBV19, the J gene TRBJ2-6; D gene uncertain. The CDR3 contains 15 residues. Trimming cost V 2 bases and J 0 bases, with 5 bases left between them. Germline-derived CDR1 and CDR2 are LNHDA and SQIVND (reference sequence). CDR3 bases: TGTGCCAGTAGTATATATTCCTCTGGGGCCAACGTCCTGACTTTC. Its translation: CASSIYSSGANVLTF.

This clone showed up just once. The chain recombines TRBV24-1 with TRBJ2-1, with 10 bases identical to TRBD1. CDR3 length equals 14 residues. The germline CDR1 and CDR2 sequences are KGHDR and SFDVKD. Germline trimming cut 7 bases from V and 6 bases from J; bases unmatched to any gene: 5. The CDR3 loop reads CATSLGQGFNEQFF. CDR3 sequence (DNA): TGTGCCACCAGCCTGGGACAGGGGTTCAATGAGCAGTTCTTC.

V gene TRBV24-1 combines with J gene TRBJ2-6; the match to TRBD1 covers 7 bases. Germline loops: CDR1 KGHDR, CDR2 SFDVKD. J gave up 0 bases and V 3 bases, and 4 bases lay outside the gene matches. CDR3 length: 17 residues. CDR3 sequence: CATSDRDRFSGANVLTF. The CDR3 nucleotides read TGTGCCACCAGTGATCGGGACAGATTCTCTGGGGCCAACGTCCTGACTTTC.

The rearrangement links TRBV27 to TRBJ1-6, with 7 bases that match TRBD1. The CDR3 is 16 residues long. Germline assignment: CDR1 MNHEY and CDR2 SMNVEV (reference sequence). With V trimmed by 8 bases and J by 6 bases, 13 bases remained unmatched. The CDR3 region is CASGLPAGQPNSPLHF. The DNA of the CDR3 is TGTGCCAGCGGCCTCCCTGCGGGACAGCCTAATTCACCCCTCCACTTT.

This clone was detected only a few times. J is TRBJ2-7 and V is TRBV30; perhaps TRBD2 as D (7 bases). Germline assignment: CDR1 GTSNPN and CDR2 SVGIG (reference sequence). The CDR3 length is 14 residues. The V end lost 0 bases, the J end lost 5 bases, and 14 bases lay between the germline ends. The CDR3 DNA is TGTGCCTGGAGTGTAAGGGGGGGACTCGACGAGCAGTACTTC. Its translation is CAWSVRGGLDEQYF.

The chain links TRBV5-1 to TRBJ1-5, with TRBD1 matching over 10 bases. Germline CDR1 SGHRS, CDR2 YFSETQ. The V segment lost 4 bases and the J segment 3 bases; nucleotides outside the gene matches: 7. CDR3 length equals 16 residues. The CDR3 reads CASSAGTGVDNQPQHF. CDR3 DNA sequence: TGCGCCAGCAGCGCGGGGACAGGGGTTGACAATCAGCCCCAGCATTTT.

This chain connects TRBV28 to TRBJ1-2, with D unresolved. The germline CDR1 and CDR2 sequences are MDHEN and SYDVKM. Between the trimmed V and J ends, which lost 10 bases and 4 bases, there was a span of 13 bases. The CDR3 is 12 amino acids. CDR3 sequence: CAIERALYGYTF. In nucleotides, the CDR3 is TGTGCCATCGAGAGGGCCCTCTATGGCTACACCTTC.

The chain uses TRBV4-2 and TRBJ1-5; TRBD1 aligns across 10 bases. The junction had 10 bases not matched to a gene; V was cut back by 2 bases and J by 6 bases. The CDR3 covers 17 residues. CDR1 and CDR2 from the germline V gene are LGHNA and YNFKEQ. The CDR3: CASSQTGTGVRSQPQHF. DNA for the CDR3: TGTGCCAGCAGCCAAACCGGGACAGGGGTCAGGAGTCAGCCCCAGCATTTT.

This chain links TRBV18 with TRBJ2-7; D gene ambiguous. Germline V gene lookup returns CDR1 KGHSH and CDR2 LQKENI. The V end lost 0 bases, the J end lost 1 base, and 7 bases lay between the germline ends. This CDR3 has 14 amino acids. CDR3 sequence: CASSPPSRSYEQYF. The CDR3 nucleotides read TGTGCCAGCTCACCACCGTCCAGATCCTACGAGCAGTACTTC.

This chain links TRBV7-9 with TRBJ2-5, with 7 bases aligning to TRBD2. CDR3 length: 15 residues. Germline V gene sequence: CDR1 SEHNR, CDR2 FQNEAQ (reference sequence). Trimming at V came to 2 bases and at J to 3 bases, leaving 6 bases not matched to a gene. CDR3 DNA: TGTGCCAGCAGCTTACAAGGTCTAGCGGAAGAGACCCAGTACTTC. Its protein is CASSLQGLAEETQYF.

The V call is TRBV15, the J call TRBJ1-5, with 9 bases aligning to TRBD1. With 5 bases clipped from V and 6 bases from J, the junction kept 5 bases outside the gene matches. Germline CDR1 reads LNHNV; CDR2 reads YYDKDF (reference sequence). The CDR3 is 14 amino acids. DNA for the CDR3: TGTGCCACCAGCGCGGACAGGGGCGGTCAGCCCCAGCATTTT. It translates to CATSADRGGQPQHF.

The V call is TRBV7-2, the J call TRBJ1-2; D perhaps matches TRBD1 (5 bases). The CDR3 runs 13 residues. Germline values: CDR1 SGHTA, CDR2 FQGNSA. V was trimmed by 1 base and J by 6 bases, leaving 9 bases between them. The CDR3 loop is CASSLGRGNGYTF. The CDR3 nucleotides read TGTGCCAGCAGCTTAGGACGGGGGAATGGCTACACCTTC.